This TCR beta chain was recovered during a study of blood T cells in healthy people across ages. This clonotype was detected a few times. A second PCR of 7 to 11 cycles used a sample-barcoded 5' primer and a J-beta primer mix. Each CDR3 protein is one row after TCRdb ran MiXCR on the 5' RACE reads. In the table there are about 570,000 distinct CDR3 sequences, 25% to 30% of which are singletons. Looked up from germline, CDR1 is MGHRA and CDR2 is YSYEKL. V lost 6 bases to trimming and J lost 1 base, with 8 bases between them. This CDR3 has 13 residues. The sequence derives from a woman in her 70s in good health. V usage is TRBV4-1 and J usage is TRBJ2-3; no definite D call. The sequencing input was blood. CDR3 loop: CASRPGRTDTQYF. CDR3 nucleotides: TGCGCCAGCAGGCCCGGGCGCACAGATACGCAGTATTTT.